This TCR beta chain was sequenced in a study of T-cell memory formation after mild COVID-19 (dated by TCRdb to the early 2020s). Describing the broader study: TCR sequence clusters from the two donors were largely donor specific. T-cell clones expanding and contracting after mild COVID-19 in a couple of donors were tracked by longitudinal TCRalpha and TCRbeta repertoire sequencing. Two young, previously healthy adult volunteers made up the cohort, one male and one female.

PBMCs were isolated by Ficoll-Paque density gradient centrifugation. What the work shows at the level of the full study, not this receptor alone: Only a couple of mild cases were covered by the study, and larger cohorts that include severe cases with pre-infection samples were considered necessary. SARS-CoV-2 specificity of the second-wave clones peaking on day 37 was not confirmed. Contracting CD4+ clones appeared mostly in the CM and EM memory subsets, whereas CD8+ clones were enriched in EMRA. Some responding clones were detected in pre-infection memory, suggesting pre-existing cross-reactive memory T cells joined the SARS-CoV-2 response. Clones that contracted from day 15 to 85 showed balanced CD4/CD8 phenotypes, whereas a second wave of clones that expanded from day 15 to 37 leaned towards CD4+.

In the germline V gene, CDR1 corresponds to KGHSH and CDR2 to LQKENI. V and J lose 3 bases and 0 bases, and a span of 12 bases separates them. The CDR3 covers 15 residues, taking in both the cysteine and the phenylalanine. Only the CDR3 portion is preserved as DNA: 45 bases, with reading frame beginning at the first base. Only a few counts were recorded for this clonotype. No antigen is known for it. Per-nucleotide qualities are absent, and no much larger clonotype sits a single base away. The data were produced on an Illumina NovaSeq 6000. cDNA libraries for TCRalpha and TCRbeta were prepared by 5'RACE using constant-segment primers, with sample barcodes and unique molecular identifiers added. RNA was extracted from every sample with Trizol reagent. Libraries were amplified in two PCR steps, with a second sample barcode and Illumina TruSeq adapters added in the second step. Sequencing of the libraries was done on an Illumina NovaSeq, producing 2 x 150 bp paired-end reads. As for how the authors treated the data: With migec v1.2.7, reads were demultiplexed and then collapsed into UMI-guided consensus sequences. Using mixcr v2.1.11, UMI consensuses were aligned to TRA and TRB V and J templates and then assembled into clonotypes. A clonotype was counted as expanded or contracted only when both edgeR and NoisET called the clonotype significant, with the noise models trained on biological replicates. For edgeR calls, the thresholds were a false discovery rate-adjusted p below 0.01 and a log2 fold-change of 1. PCA with hierarchical clustering of max-normalized trajectories of the 1000 most abundant clonotypes was used as exploratory dynamics analysis. Separately sequenced CD4+ and CD8+ repertoires were used to assign the CD4 or CD8 phenotype of responding clones. TCRdb trimmed the raw reads at Q25, called clones with MiXCR and kept productive beta chains. One record per CDR3 amino acid sequence lists the most common genes and DNA. What appears here as the V and J calls and clone size reflects TCRdb's work, not the paper's. Present in this sample are about 140,000 distinct CDR3 sequences, 11% to 15% of which were seen just once. Under 30% of the sample lies in the top ten.

The V gene is TRBV18 and the J gene is TRBJ2-7; the D region possibly corresponds to TRBD2 (5 bases align). This sequence was found in an adult woman who had mild COVID-19 (a few samples of this study predate the infection). The sample titles of this study are shuffled in the database, so cell type and time point are left out; the donor was told from shared clones. Material for sequencing was PBMCs or a T cell subset sorted from them (not recorded which). The DNA sequence is as follows: TGTGCCAGCTCACCCCCTTCGCGGGTCTCCTACGAGCAGTACTTC. Its product reads: CASSPPSRVSYEQYF.